The 29 T cell receptor beta chains below all came from one sample that was sequenced in a study of blood T cell repertoires in COVID-19. Sequenced by immunoSEQ multiplex PCR; TCRdb stores in-frame clones only, minus some. The sample holds about 330,000 clones; about 87% are singletons and the top ten take about 5.4%. The sequenced sample was PBMCs or T cells enriched from blood (not recorded which). All receptors come from a woman aged 25 to 39 who had recovered from COVID-19.

The chain links TRBV7-8 to TRBJ1-5; TRBD1 matches 8 bases. This CDR3 contains 16 residues. The V gene's germline CDR1 is SGHVS and CDR2 FQNEAQ. V lost 1 base and J lost 4; bases outside the gene matches: 6. Here the CDR3 reads CASSLVYTGGNQPQHF. For the CDR3, the DNA is TGTGCCAGCAGCTTAGTTTATACAGGGGGTAATCAGCCCCAGCATTTT.

The chain uses TRBV5-6 and TRBJ1-6; D is possibly TRBD1 (5 bases). Germline V CDR1 and CDR2: SGHDT, YYEEEE. The CDR3 sequence is 14 residues long. V was clipped by 0 bases and J by 7 bases, with 8 bases between them. CDR3 in DNA: TGTGCCAGCAGCTTGGGACGGACAAATTCACCCCTCCACTTT. It translates to CASSLGRTNSPLHF.

The V call is TRBV18, the J call TRBJ1-2; TRBD1 might be the D (5 bases). The V and J ends lost 1 base and 2 bases respectively, with 11 bases between them. The CDR3 runs to 15 residues. CDR1 KGHSH and CDR2 LQKENI come from the germline V gene. CDR3 nucleotides: TGTGCCAGCTCACCACTAGCAGGGAAAAACTATGGCTACACCTTC. Translation gives CASSPLAGKNYGYTF.

This chain connects TRBV5-1 to TRBJ1-1; D is possibly TRBD1 (5 bases). CDR3 length: 15 residues. V was clipped by 1 base and J by 0 bases, with 10 bases between them. Germline CDR1 is SGHRS and CDR2 is YFSETQ. CDR3 nucleotides: TGCGCCAGCAGCTTGTCAGGGAAGGTGAACACTGAAGCTTTCTTT. This codes for CASSLSGKVNTEAFF. The variable domain in full, with the rest retrieved from reference TRBV5-1 and TRBJ1-1, is KAGVTQTPRYLIKTRGQQVTLSCSPISGHRSVSWYQQTPGQGLQFLFEYFSETQRNKGNFPGRFSGRQFSNSRSEMNVSTLELGDSALYLCASSLSGKVNTEAFFGQGTRLTVV.

This chain joins TRBV11-2 and TRBJ2-1, with 9 bases matching TRBD2. Trimming cost V 3 bases and J 7 bases; bases outside gene matches: 13. The germline V gene encodes CDR1 SGHAT and CDR2 FQNNGV. The CDR3 extends over 17 amino acids. CDR3 protein: CASSFRAGGLVMNEQFF. CDR3 in DNA: TGTGCCAGCAGCTTCAGGGCGGGGGGGCTTGTGATGAATGAGCAGTTCTTC. Full variable domain (rest looked up from reference TRBV11-2 and TRBJ2-1): EAGVAQSPRYKIIEKRQSVAFWCNPISGHATLYWYQQILGQGPKLLIQFQNNGVVDDSQLPKDRFSAERLKGVDSTLKIQPAKLEDSAVYLCASSFRAGGLVMNEQFFGPGTRLTVL.

The chain joins TRBV3-1 (or the pseudogene TRBV3-2) to TRBJ2-7; 10 positions agree with TRBD2. Germline CDR1 and CDR2: LGHDT and YNNKEL (reference sequence). The CDR3 is 14 amino acids. The V and J ends lost 4 bases and 3 bases, in that order; junction bases with no gene match: 3. The CDR3, as DNA: TGTGCCAGCAGCCTGGGACTAGCGCACTACGAGCAGTACTTC. Its protein product is CASSLGLAHYEQYF.

The chain combines TRBV12-3 or TRBV12-4 with TRBJ2-5, with no clear D. The ends were cut back, 5 bases at V and 4 bases at J, with 8 bases in the middle. The CDR3 totals 12 residues. CDR3 protein: CASSPLGETQYF. DNA for the CDR3: TGTGCCAGCAGTCCCCTCGGAGAGACCCAGTACTTC.

The chain employs TRBV4-1 and TRBJ1-4, with 10 bases fitting TRBD1. This CDR3 region has 15 residues. J lost 5 bases, V lost 3 bases, and 3 bases had no gene match. Germline V gives CDR1 MGHRA, CDR2 YSYEKL. CDR3 in amino acids: CASSQTGGKNEKLFF. In nucleotides, the CDR3 is TGCGCCAGCAGCCAGACAGGGGGCAAAAATGAAAAACTGTTTTTT.

Ten or more counts support this clone. Relative to the germline gene, one junction end is altered; a read error may explain this. The chain joins TRBV4-2 to TRBJ1-1; D unresolved. The CDR3 is made up of 13 amino acids. Germline values: CDR1 LGHNA, CDR2 YNFKEQ. The CDR3 here is CASNQSPSTEAFF. CDR3 sequence (DNA): TGTGCCAGCAACCAAAGTCCGAGCACTGAAGCTTTCTTT.

CDR3 sequence reads: CASSPWRTLAQETQYF. CDR3 nucleotide sequence: TGTGCCAGCAGTCCCTGGAGAACTCTCGCTCAAGAGACCCAGTACTTC. This chain links TRBV6-2 or TRBV6-3 with TRBJ2-5; D not certain. The CDR3 covers 16 residues. Per the germline V gene, CDR1 is MNHEY and CDR2 is SVGEGT. V was trimmed by 5 bases and J by 2 bases, leaving 18 bases between them.

The gene calls are TRBV4-3 and TRBJ1-4; D is undetermined. This CDR3 has 17 amino acids. CDR1 is LGHNA, CDR2 YSLEER, per germline. Trimming took 1 base from V and 8 from J, leaving 20 bases between them. The CDR3 region has the DNA TGCGCCAGCAGCCAAGCCCTCCTAGGGAGTGGAAGAGAAAAACTGTTTTTT. Translated, it gives CASSQALLGSGREKLFF.

The chain combines TRBV27 with TRBJ1-5; 7 positions match TRBD1. The CDR3 extends over 14 amino acids. Trimming cost V 3 bases and J 3 bases; bases outside gene matches: 2. Looked up from germline, CDR1 is MNHEY and CDR2 is SMNVEV (reference sequence). CDR3 coding DNA: TGTGCCAGCAGTTTCGGGACAGACAATCAGCCCCAGCATTTT. Residues: CASSFGTDNQPQHF.

V is TRBV30 and J is TRBJ1-3, with D uncertain. V gave up 4 bases and J gave up 0 bases, with 16 bases separating them. The length of the CDR3 is 16 residues. Germline CDR1 is GTSNPN and CDR2 is SVGIG (reference sequence). The CDR3 nucleotides read TGTGCCTGGATATGTCGGGAGGAAGACTCTGGAAACACCATATATTTT. Protein: CAWICREEDSGNTIYF.

The chain combines TRBV6-5 with TRBJ1-2; D gene uncertain. The germline V gene has CDR1 MNHEY and CDR2 SVGAGI. The CDR3 contains 13 residues. V dropped 4 bases and J dropped 8 bases, with 14 bases sitting between them. The CDR3 sequence is CASSSGRGKGYTF. In DNA, the CDR3 is TGTGCCAGCAGTTCCGGACGGGGAAAAGGCTACACCTTC.

This chain joins TRBV19 and TRBJ1-2; unclear D gene. Germline-derived CDR1 and CDR2 are LNHDA and SQIVND (reference sequence). CDR3 length: 12 amino acids. Trimming removed 6 bases at V and 2 bases at J, with 7 bases between. CDR3: CASRLINYGYTF. Written as DNA, the CDR3 is TGTGCCAGTAGACTGATCAACTATGGCTACACCTTC. Full variable domain (remainder filled in from reference TRBV19 and TRBJ1-2): DGGITQSPKYLFRKEGQNVTLSCEQNLNHDAMYWYRQDPGQGLRLIYYSQIVNDFQKGDIAEGYSVSREKKESFPLTVTSAQKNPTAFYLCASRLINYGYTFGSGTRLTVV.

The V and J genes are TRBV24-1 and TRBJ1-2; 7 bases align to TRBD1. The CDR3 extends over 14 amino acids. Germline values: CDR1 KGHDR, CDR2 SFDVKD. V was clipped by 2 bases and J by 8 bases; unmatched bases: 7. The CDR3 region is CATSDSTGAVGYTF. The CDR3 DNA follows: TGTGCCACCAGTGATTCAACAGGGGCTGTAGGCTACACCTTC.

The V call is TRBV2, the J call TRBJ1-3, with a tentative D call TRBD1 (6 bases). Trimming pared 11 bases from V and 0 bases from J, leaving 11 bases between. The V gene's germline CDR1 is SNHLY and CDR2 FYNNEI. CDR3 length equals 13 residues. CDR3 loop: CASHRDSGNTIYF. As DNA, the CDR3 is TGTGCCTCCCACAGGGACTCTGGAAACACCATATATTTT.

Many counts were recorded for this clone. The rearrangement uses TRBV5-8 and TRBJ2-3; a weak D match, TRBD2 (6 bases). The CDR3 sequence is 14 residues long. CDR1 and CDR2 (germline): SGHTS, YDEGEE. V lost 3 bases and J lost 8, with 16 bases in between. The CDR3 reads CASSWEDSRGTQYF. Here the CDR3 DNA reads TGTGCCAGCAGCTGGGAGGATTCTAGAGGTACGCAGTATTTT.

This chain connects TRBV29-1 to TRBJ1-1, with 7 bases aligning to TRBD1. This CDR3 is built from 13 residues. Germline V gene sequence: CDR1 SQVTM, CDR2 ANQGSEA. J lost 1 base, V lost 7 bases, and 6 bases had no gene match. The CDR3 coding sequence is TGCAGCGGGGTGGGACAGTCGAACACTGAAGCTTTCTTT. It translates to CSGVGQSNTEAFF. The full variable domain, in which reference TRBV29-1 and TRBJ1-1 provide the parts outside the CDR3, is SAVISQKPSRDICQRGTSLTIQCQVDSQVTMMFWYRQQPGQSLTLIATANQGSEATYESGFVIDKFPISRPNLTFSTLTVSNMSPEDSSIYLCSGVGQSNTEAFFGQGTRLTVV.

This chain joins TRBV5-6 and TRBJ2-2, with a possible D match to TRBD1 (6 bases). The CDR3 sequence is 13 residues long. V was shortened by 4 bases and J by 5 bases, with 9 bases between the two germline ends. Germline lookup yields CDR1 SGHDT and CDR2 YYEEEE. CDR3: CASSLQGTGELFF. In nucleotides, the CDR3 is TGTGCCAGCAGCCTCCAGGGGACCGGGGAGCTGTTTTTT.

V usage is TRBV28 and J usage is TRBJ1-3; D is perhaps TRBD1 (5 bases). V lost 6 bases and J 4 bases, leaving 13 bases between the germline ends. The length of the CDR3 is 14 residues. CDR1 is MDHEN and CDR2 is SYDVKM in the germline V gene. CDR3 sequence reads: CASSSPGLGNTIYF. CDR3 DNA: TGTGCCAGCAGCTCGCCGGGACTGGGAAACACCATATATTTT.

The chain links TRBV5-1 to TRBJ2-7; 11 nucleotides line up with TRBD2. Trimming took 0 bases from V and 5 from J; bases not matched to a gene: 16. The CDR3 has 19 residues. Germline-derived CDR1 and CDR2 are SGHRS and YFSETQ. CDR3 sequence (DNA): TGCGCCAGCAGCTTGGCCACTTTCTTAGCGGGGGGGCCTCGGGACGAGCAGTACTTC. This translates into CASSLATFLAGGPRDEQYF. Looking up the rest from reference TRBV5-1 and TRBJ2-7 gives the full variable domain: KAGVTQTPRYLIKTRGQQVTLSCSPISGHRSVSWYQQTPGQGLQFLFEYFSETQRNKGNFPGRFSGRQFSNSRSEMNVSTLELGDSALYLCASSLATFLAGGPRDEQYFGPGTRLTVT.

The rearrangement joins TRBV19 to TRBJ2-5; D perhaps matches TRBD1 (6 bases). This CDR3 region has 19 residues. Germline CDR1 is LNHDA and CDR2 is SQIVND (reference sequence). Trimming removed 6 bases from V and 5 bases from J, with 31 bases in between. In DNA, the CDR3 is TGTGCCAGTAGCGTTGTTGGGGCAGGGGTTCTGGGGCATAGGGAGACCCAGTACTTC. This encodes CASSVVGAGVLGHRETQYF.

The chain joins TRBV6-5 to TRBJ2-7; a possible D gene is TRBD1 (6 bases). The CDR3 length is 15 residues. The germline V gene has CDR1 MNHEY and CDR2 SVGAGI. The V and J ends lost 3 bases and 0 bases respectively, with 12 bases between them. The CDR3 spells CASSYLDSISYEQYF. For the CDR3, the DNA is TGTGCCAGCAGTTATCTGGACAGCATCTCCTACGAGCAGTACTTC.

The V and J genes are TRBV5-4 and TRBJ1-1; D perhaps matches TRBD1 (6 bases). Looked up from germline, CDR1 is SGHNT and CDR2 is YYREEE (reference sequence). There are 13 residues in the CDR3. V was cut by 2 bases and J by 7 bases, with 12 bases left in between. CDR3 region: CASSFGPTGEAFF. The CDR3, as DNA: TGTGCCAGCAGCTTTGGCCCGACAGGTGAAGCTTTCTTT.

Only a few counts were recorded for this clone. V gene TRBV5-5 combines with J gene TRBJ1-5; D remains ambiguous. The V end was cut by 1 base, the J end by 3 bases, with 11 bases between. This CDR3 is built from 15 residues. Germline-derived CDR1 and CDR2 are SGHKS and YYEKEE (reference sequence). CDR3 DNA: TGTGCCAGCAGCTTGATCGGGGAGATCAATCAGCCCCAGCATTTT. Protein product: CASSLIGEINQPQHF. Supplemented by reference TRBV5-5 and TRBJ1-5, the full variable domain reads DAGVTQSPTHLIKTRGQQVTLRCSPISGHKSVSWYQQVLGQGPQFIFQYYEKEERGRGNFPDRFSARQFPNYSSELNVNALLLGDSALYLCASSLIGEINQPQHFGDGTRLSIL.

The chain carries TRBV28 and TRBJ1-2; 7 bases fit TRBD1. Trimming at V came to 5 bases and at J to 3 bases, leaving 9 bases not matched to a gene. The CDR3 loop spans 15 amino acids. Germline V gives CDR1 MDHEN, CDR2 SYDVKM. The CDR3 DNA follows: TGTGCCAGCAGTAAGGACAGGTCTGCATACTATGGCTACACCTTC. Translating gives CASSKDRSAYYGYTF.

This clone was counted only a few times. The rearrangement links TRBV6-1 to TRBJ2-3, with 9 bases aligning to TRBD2. Germline values: CDR1 MNHNS, CDR2 SASEGT. CDR3 length: 15 amino acids. The V and J ends lost 3 bases and 7 bases, in that order; junction bases with no gene match: 8. The chain's CDR3 is CASSDWGTSRNTQYF. CDR3 DNA: TGTGCCAGCAGTGATTGGGGGACTAGCAGGAATACGCAGTATTTT.

The chain joins TRBV14 to TRBJ1-2; D is uncertain. The CDR3 totals 13 residues. Germline values: CDR1 SGHDN, CDR2 FVKESK. The V and J ends lost 3 bases and 8 bases respectively, with 13 bases between them. The CDR3 is CASSHGRREGYTF. CDR3 coding DNA: TGTGCCAGCAGCCATGGCAGGAGGGAAGGCTACACCTTC.